The next 7 T cell receptor beta chains were all read from a single sample in a study of control samples from healthy donors and cancer patients. Profiled with immunoSEQ multiplex PCR; TCRdb holds only in-frame clones, not every one. The table shows 90,000 to 100,000 clones, with roughly four fifths occurring only once. Sequenced material: blood. The receptors here all came from a man in his 60s in good health.

The V and J genes are TRBV7-9 and TRBJ1-3; D ambiguous. With 6 bases removed from V and 2 bases from J, the gap between germline ends came to 14 bases. CDR3 length: 15 residues. Germline V gene lookup returns CDR1 SEHNR and CDR2 FQNEAQ (reference sequence). The CDR3 DNA reads as TGTGCCAGCAGTCTGATGACGGGGACTGGAAACACCATATATTTT. It translates to CASSLMTGTGNTIYF.

The chain is built from TRBV5-6 and TRBJ2-7, with 10 bases identical to TRBD1. Germline V gene sequence: CDR1 SGHDT, CDR2 YYEEEE. CDR3 length: 15 residues. J was trimmed by 5 bases and V by 4 bases; bases with no gene match: 9. The CDR3 nucleotides are TGTGCCAGCAGCGGGTGGGGACAGGGGTCCCACGAGCAGTACTTC. Translating it yields CASSGWGQGSHEQYF.

Written as DNA, the CDR3 is TGTGCCAGTAGGGACGGGAGCTCCTACAATGAGCAGTTCTTC. Translating it yields CASRDGSSYNEQFF. The chain carries TRBV19 and TRBJ2-1; D is perhaps TRBD2 (6 bases). The V gene's germline CDR1 is LNHDA and CDR2 SQIVND (reference sequence). The CDR3 contains 14 residues. The germline V and J ends were trimmed by 6 bases and 0 bases, with 9 bases remaining between them. Using reference TRBV19 and TRBJ2-1 for the parts outside the CDR3, the full variable domain is DGGITQSPKYLFRKEGQNVTLSCEQNLNHDAMYWYRQDPGQGLRLIYYSQIVNDFQKGDIAEGYSVSREKKESFPLTVTSAQKNPTAFYLCASRDGSSYNEQFFGPGTRLTVL.

The chain has TRBV5-1 and TRBJ1-6, with D possibly matching TRBD1 (5 bases). The V gene's germline CDR1 is SGHRS and CDR2 YFSETQ. The CDR3 extends over 15 amino acids. V was pared by 2 bases and J by 7 bases, with 13 bases between. In DNA, the CDR3 is TGCGCCAGCAGCTTTGCATCGGGGGGGAATTCACCCCTCCACTTT. Its translation: CASSFASGGNSPLHF.

V and J are TRBV9 and TRBJ2-7, with D possibly called TRBD1 or TRBD2 (6 bases each). The germline V and J ends were trimmed by 0 bases and 2 bases, with 18 bases remaining between them. Per the germline V gene, CDR1 is SGDLS and CDR2 is YYNGEE. The length of the CDR3 is 17 residues. The CDR3 coding sequence is TGTGCCAGCAGCGTAGGGGACGGGGGCCAACTGACCTACGAGCAGTACTTC. Protein product: CASSVGDGGQLTYEQYF.

The chain is built from TRBV10-2 and TRBJ1-6; D remains unclear. The CDR3 loop spans 14 amino acids. Trimming removed 2 bases at V and 7 bases at J, with 9 bases between. Germline V CDR1 and CDR2: WSHSY, SAAADI. In nucleotides, the CDR3 is TGCGCCAGCAGTGAGAGTTCACCCAATTCACCCCTCCACTTT. It yields the protein CASSESSPNSPLHF.

This clone was seen a handful of times. The chain combines TRBV9 with TRBJ1-2; D is undetermined. Germline V lookup: CDR1 SGDLS, CDR2 YYNGEE. The V gene lost 3 bases and the J gene lost 2 bases, with 8 bases spanning the gap. CDR3 length equals 13 residues. CDR3 loop: CASSAQRNYGYTF. CDR3 DNA sequence: TGTGCCAGCAGCGCTCAGAGAAACTATGGCTACACCTTC. Filled out from reference TRBV9 and TRBJ1-2, the complete variable domain reads DSGVTQTPKHLITATGQRVTLRCSPRSGDLSVYWYQQSLDQGLQFLIQYYNGEERAKGNILERFSAQQFPDLHSELNLSSLELGDSALYFCASSAQRNYGYTFGSGTRLTVV.